The T cell receptor (beta chain) described here comes from a study of CD8 T cells in Susac syndrome. At the level of the study: When their blood was taken, patients with Susac syndrome were therapy-naive, taking corticosteroids, or taking intravenous immunoglobulin alone. Findings and limits, study-wide: Only a relatively small number of individuals were included in the TCR sequencing and HLA analysis.

The diagnostic criteria were recently defined, and patients with Susac syndrome met them for definite or probable disease. Isolation of CD8+ and CD4+ T cells was performed negatively, whereas enrichment of TEMRA cells was done by FACS. About 0.45 to 1 ug RNA was reverse transcribed with random hexamers. A single record per CDR3 protein comes from TCRdb applying MiXCR to the immunoSEQ multiplex PCR reads. The sample lists about 190,000 distinct CDR3 sequences; 91% were seen once. Notes on this clonotype: What it recognizes is unknown.

The CDR3 runs to 15 residues. Germline values: CDR1 DFQATT, CDR2 SNEGSKA (reference sequence). V lost 4 bases and J lost 0; bases outside the gene matches: 5. Input material: CD4+ T cells from PBMCs. The clonotype was recovered from a human donor with Susac syndrome. The gene calls are TRBV20-1 and TRBJ2-1, with 8 bases fitting TRBD2. CDR3 loop: CSATRGGDSYNEQFF. The CDR3 bases are TGCAGTGCTACCCGGGGGGGGGACTCCTACAATGAGCAGTTCTTC.